The source of this T cell receptor beta chain is a study of blood T cells in healthy people across ages. The trim removed 5 bases at V and 5 bases at J, leaving 8 bases unmatched. From germline, CDR1 is MDHEN and CDR2 SYDVKM. The CDR3 contains 14 residues. This clonotype appeared a few times. Antigen specificity is unknown. Regarding the study as a whole: Naive and antigen-experienced cells were not separated, limiting conclusive comparison.

Roughly 10 milliliters of peripheral blood were drawn from each donor into EDTA-treated tubes. A second PCR, run for roughly 7 to 12 cycles, used a sample-barcoded 5' primer plus a J-beta primer mix. TCRdb redid the calling of the 5' RACE reads with MiXCR, one entry per CDR3 protein. Among approximately 320,000 distinct CDR3 sequences listed, about 25% were seen once. Sample: blood. The chain has TRBV28 and TRBJ2-5, with 7 bases matching TRBD2. The sequence came from a woman in her sixties or seventies in good health. CDR3 protein: CASSPGGPEETQYF. DNA for the CDR3: TGTGCCAGCAGTCCGGGGGGACCGGAGGAGACCCAGTACTTC.